The present T cell receptor beta chain was sequenced within a study of blood T cell repertoires in COVID-19. Study-level background: COVID-19 samples, acute and convalescent, were from the United States, Italy and Spain. Sources were T cells, B-cell-depleted T cells, or PBMCs; the material itself was cDNA or gDNA.

Authors' data handling: Amplification with reference gene primers provided the estimates of nucleated cell counts. Produced via immunoSEQ multiplex PCR; TCRdb's table is partial and in-frame only. The DNA gave D and trimming, while V, J and clone size come from that table. The table lists around 68,000 clones, approximately 91% of them singletons. The CDR3 covers 17 residues. Trimming at V came to 5 bases and at J to 0 bases, leaving 9 bases not matched to a gene. Germline V gene sequence: CDR1 LNHDA, CDR2 SQIVND (reference sequence). The sample consisted of peripheral blood. The rearrangement joins TRBV19 to TRBJ2-2, with TRBD2 identical over 7 bases. The receptor comes from a human donor in a cohort sampled during active COVID-19. This chain's CDR3 is CASSAKGLSPNTGELFF. In nucleotides, the CDR3 is TGTGCCAGTAGTGCAAAGGGACTATCCCCGAACACCGGGGAGCTGTTTTTT.